Listed below are T cell receptor beta chains from one sample, sequenced in a study of T and B cells in COVID-19 patients. Using its own MiXCR run on the multiplex PCR reads, TCRdb lists one record per CDR3 protein. In the table there are fewer than 15,000 distinct CDR3 sequences, 29% of which are singletons. Sequencing used blood. These receptor sequences come from a human donor who had recovered from COVID-19. CDR3s include the opening cysteine and the closing phenylalanine or tryptophan. Fields, in order: V gene, clone size, D gene, J gene, CDR3 protein, CDR3 DNA. D genes are given only for firm matches. Only part of the rows carry a size: once, few, many, or a class if the clone is expanded.

V: TRBV12-3/TRBV12-4; size: few; D: TRBD2; J: TRBJ2-1; CDR3: CASSFLAGVSIGEQFF; DNA: TGTGCCAGCAGTTTCCTAGCGGGAGTAAGTATAGGTGAGCAGTTCTTC
V: TRBV19; size: -; D: -; J: TRBJ1-2; CDR3: CASSKGIWDYTF; DNA: TGTGCCAGTAGTAAGGGCATTTGGGACTACACCTTC
V: TRBV19; size: -; D: -; J: TRBJ1-5; CDR3: CASSARDQPQHF; DNA: TGTGCCAGTAGTGCGAGGGACCAGCCCCAGCATTTT
V: TRBV6-5; size: medium-sized; D: -; J: TRBJ2-7; CDR3: CASSFSRQGRFEQYF; DNA: TGTGCCAGCAGCTTCTCCCGGCAGGGGAGATTCGAGCAGTACTTC
V: TRBV7-9; size: -; D: TRBD1; J: TRBJ1-4; CDR3: CASSHTMGGTGGEKLFF; DNA: TGTGCCAGCAGCCACACCATGGGGGGGACAGGGGGTGAAAAACTGTTTTTT
V: TRBV19; size: -; D: TRBD2; J: TRBJ2-1; CDR3: CASSMWGGEQFF; DNA: TGTGCCAGTAGTATGTGGGGGGGTGAGCAGTTCTTC
V: TRBV19; size: medium-sized; D: -; J: TRBJ2-7; CDR3: CASSFPDGYEQYF; DNA: TGTGCCAGTAGTTTCCCGGACGGATACGAGCAGTACTTC
V: TRBV7-9; size: -; D: -; J: TRBJ1-2; CDR3: CASSRDRDGYTF; DNA: TGTGCCAGCAGCAGAGACAGAGATGGCTACACCTTC
V: TRBV12-3/TRBV12-4; size: many; D: -; J: TRBJ2-1; CDR3: CASSFRVHEQFF; DNA: TGTGCCAGCAGTTTTCGGGTCCATGAGCAGTTCTTC
V: TRBV19; size: medium-sized; D: TRBD1; J: TRBJ1-1; CDR3: CASSTPGQGGNTEAFF; DNA: TGTGCCAGTAGTACTCCGGGACAGGGCGGGAACACTGAAGCTTTCTTT
V: TRBV6-2/TRBV6-3; size: -; D: -; J: TRBJ1-5; CDR3: CASRDISNQPQHF; DNA: TGTGCCAGCAGGGACATTAGCAATCAGCCCCAGCATTTT
V: TRBV5-6; size: many; D: -; J: TRBJ1-4; CDR3: CASSFTGQDEKLFF; DNA: TGTGCCAGCAGCTTTACAGGGCAAGATGAAAAACTGTTTTTT
V: TRBV6-5; size: few; D: TRBD1; J: TRBJ1-1; CDR3: CASSRQGVGTEAFF; DNA: TGTGCCAGCAGCCGACAGGGGGTTGGAACTGAAGCTTTCTTT
V: TRBV10-3; size: -; D: TRBD1; J: TRBJ1-5; CDR3: CAISETGENQPQHF; DNA: TGTGCCATCAGTGAAACAGGGGAGAATCAGCCCCAGCATTTT
V: TRBV11-1; size: -; D: -; J: TRBJ1-2; CDR3: CASSLEATNYGYTF; DNA: TGTGCCAGCAGCTTAGAAGCGACTAACTATGGCTACACCTTC
V: TRBV15; size: medium-sized; D: TRBD1; J: TRBJ2-2; CDR3: CATSTRTGTNTGELFF; DNA: TGTGCCACCAGCACTCGGACAGGGACGAACACCGGGGAGCTGTTTTTT
V: TRBV5-1; size: few; D: TRBD2; J: TRBJ2-1; CDR3: CASSSTSGSAYNEQFF; DNA: TGCGCCAGCAGCTCGACTAGCGGGAGTGCCTACAATGAGCAGTTCTTC
V: TRBV11-1; size: few; D: -; J: TRBJ1-1; CDR3: CASSLAGRTEAFF; DNA: TGTGCCAGCAGCTTAGCGGGCCGCACTGAAGCTTTCTTT
V: TRBV27; size: medium-sized; D: TRBD1; J: TRBJ2-7; CDR3: CASSPGTVYEQYF; DNA: TGTGCCAGCAGTCCAGGGACAGTCTACGAGCAGTACTTC
V: TRBV6-5; size: few; D: TRBD2; J: TRBJ2-1; CDR3: CASRRLAGAFEQFF; DNA: TGTGCCAGCAGGAGACTAGCGGGAGCCTTTGAGCAGTTCTTC